This entry lists 25 T cell receptor beta chains sequenced from one sample in a study of cytomegalovirus exposure and HLA in healthy donors. Vbeta (60) and Jbeta (13) primers were used in the PCR. TCRdb's copy holds only in-frame clones and misses some; the assay was immunoSEQ multiplex PCR. This table holds 130,000 to 150,000 clones, 75% to 90% found once. The sequenced sample consisted of PBMCs. Receptors originate from a woman aged 30 to 39 in good health and CMV-seronegative.

In DNA, the CDR3 is TGTGCCAGTAGTCCCAACTACGCCGCGGGCGGGGGTCAAGAGACCCAGTACTTC. Translation: CASSPNYAAGGGQETQYF. This rearrangement joins TRBV19 to TRBJ2-5; 7 bases agree with TRBD2. The CDR3 spans 18 residues. The germline CDR1 and CDR2 sequences are LNHDA and SQIVND (reference sequence). With V trimmed by 5 bases and J by 2 bases, 17 bases remained unmatched.

The chain joins TRBV18 to TRBJ1-2; TRBD1 might be the D (6 bases). Trimming left V 3 bases short and J 5 bases short, with 13 bases between. Germline V gene data show CDR1 as KGHSH and CDR2 as LQKENI. The CDR3 totals 14 residues. In nucleotides, the CDR3 is TGTGCCAGCTCACCGTCAGGGGCAGGTTATGGCTACACCTTC. Its protein product is CASSPSGAGYGYTF.

The chain combines TRBV19 with TRBJ2-7; D is unclear. CDR1 and CDR2 (germline): LNHDA, SQIVND (reference sequence). V lost 1 base, J lost 2 bases, and 9 bases lay in between. The CDR3 runs to 14 residues. The CDR3 sequence: CASSIVWRTYEQYF. The CDR3, as DNA: TGTGCCAGTAGTATAGTGTGGAGAACCTACGAGCAGTACTTC.

V is TRBV28 and J is TRBJ2-4, with D possibly being TRBD2 (5 bases). Trimming removed 3 bases from V and 2 bases from J, with 20 bases in between. The CDR3 has 18 amino acids. Germline CDR1 is MDHEN and CDR2 is SYDVKM. The CDR3 nucleotides read TGTGCCAGCAGTTTTCCCAGGACGGGGAAAGGGCCCAAAAACATTCAGTACTTC. The encoded protein is CASSFPRTGKGPKNIQYF.

In its sample, this clone was seen once. The rearrangement links TRBV5-5 to TRBJ2-7; 9 bases map to TRBD2. V shed 1 base, J shed 3 bases, and the junction held 5 bases outside the gene matches. This CDR3 contains 15 residues. Germline V gene data show CDR1 as SGHKS and CDR2 as YYEKEE (reference sequence). The CDR3 DNA sequence: TGTGCCAGCAGCTTGATGGCGGGAGGGCTCTACGAGCAGTACTTC. Its protein is CASSLMAGGLYEQYF.

The chain carries TRBV6-5 and TRBJ2-4, with D tentatively TRBD2 (6 bases). The CDR3 length is 11 residues. Trimming removed 5 bases from V and 9 bases from J, with 8 bases in between. Germline lookup yields CDR1 MNHEY and CDR2 SVGAGI. This CDR3 is CASSRAGIQYF. CDR3 DNA: TGTGCCAGCAGTAGAGCGGGCATTCAGTACTTC.

V usage is TRBV6-1 and J usage is TRBJ2-1; no clear D gene. V was cut by 1 base and J by 7 bases, with 5 bases left in between. Germline-derived CDR1 and CDR2 are MNHNS and SASEGT. The CDR3 runs to 12 residues. The CDR3: CASSEVQNEQFF. The CDR3, as DNA: TGTGCCAGCAGTGAAGTTCAGAATGAGCAGTTCTTC.

The V and J genes are TRBV7-2 and TRBJ2-1; the D is unclear. V gave up 5 bases and J gave up 8 bases, with 13 bases separating them. Germline-derived CDR1 and CDR2 are SGHTA and FQGNSA. The CDR3 is 13 amino acids. CDR3 sequence (DNA): TGTGCCAGCAGCCAAGTAGGAAGCGATGAGCAGTTCTTC. This codes for CASSQVGSDEQFF.

This clone was detected only once. The CDR3: CASSQVYSSGANVLTF. The CDR3 bases are TGCGCCAGCAGCCAAGTTTACAGCTCTGGGGCCAACGTCCTGACTTTC. The rearrangement uses TRBV4-3 and TRBJ2-6, with no clear D. Trimming pared 1 base from V and 0 bases from J, leaving 7 bases between. Per the germline V gene, CDR1 is LGHNA and CDR2 is YSLEER. This CDR3 spans 16 amino acids.

The V gene is TRBV5-6, the J gene TRBJ2-5, with 11 bases identical to TRBD1. The CDR3 runs to 15 residues. Germline V CDR1 and CDR2: SGHDT, YYEEEE. The J segment lost 5 bases and the V segment lost 1 base, leaving 4 bases of the junction unmatched. Here the CDR3 reads CASSLRTGGQETQYF. The CDR3 DNA is TGTGCCAGCAGCTTGAGGACAGGGGGCCAGGAGACCCAGTACTTC. Full variable domain (missing parts from reference TRBV5-6 and TRBJ2-5): DAGVTQSPTHLIKTRGQQVTLRCSPKSGHDTVSWYQQALGQGPQFIFQYYEEEERQRGNFPDRFSGHQFPNYSSELNVNALLLGDSALYLCASSLRTGGQETQYFGPGTRLLVL.

The chain recombines TRBV18 with TRBJ2-5; no definite D call. V lost 2 bases and J 4 bases, leaving 8 bases between the germline ends. The CDR3 sequence is 13 residues long. Per germline, CDR1 KGHSH and CDR2 LQKENI. CDR3 residues: CASSPNFRETQYF. The DNA of the CDR3 is TGTGCCAGCTCACCAAATTTTAGAGAGACCCAGTACTTC.

This chain joins TRBV25-1 and TRBJ1-4; unclear D gene. The V end was cut by 5 bases, the J end by 5 bases, with 15 bases between. Germline CDR1 reads MGHDK; CDR2 reads SYGVNS. The CDR3 runs to 15 residues. The CDR3 DNA is TGTGCCAGCAGTCCCCTTGAGAGGGCGAATGAAAAACTGTTTTTT. Translated: CASSPLERANEKLFF.

J is TRBJ2-3 and V is TRBV30; TRBD2 aligns across 8 bases. The CDR3 is made up of 17 amino acids. The ends lost 0 bases at V and 4 bases at J; junction bases unmatched: 12. Germline V gene data show CDR1 as GTSNPN and CDR2 as SVGIG (reference sequence). The CDR3 coding sequence is TGTGCCTGGAGTGTGCCCATGGGGCGGGGGGCCGCAGATACGCAGTATTTT. This encodes CAWSVPMGRGAADTQYF.

The chain combines TRBV19 with TRBJ2-2; TRBD2 aligns across 10 bases. Unmatched junction bases numbered 6, after V lost 3 bases and J lost 5 bases. CDR1 LNHDA and CDR2 SQIVND come from the germline V gene (reference sequence). CDR3 length: 16 amino acids. CDR3 in DNA: TGTGCCAGTAGTATTGTAGCGGGAGGAGGGACCGGGGAGCTGTTTTTT. Translation gives CASSIVAGGGTGELFF.

The chain links TRBV28 to TRBJ1-1, with 11 bases identical to TRBD1. Per the germline V gene, CDR1 is MDHEN and CDR2 is SYDVKM. The CDR3 covers 15 residues. The V and J ends lost 6 bases and 7 bases, in that order; junction bases with no gene match: 10. The CDR3 protein is CASSRYSGTGGEAFF. DNA of the CDR3: TGTGCCAGCAGCCGATACTCCGGGACAGGGGGTGAAGCTTTCTTT.

The chain links TRBV28 to TRBJ1-1; D is unresolved. The CDR3 is 14 residues long. CDR1 is MDHEN and CDR2 is SYDVKM in the germline V gene. Trimming removed 2 bases from V and 5 bases from J, with 12 bases in between. The CDR3 spells CASSLKSRRTEAFF. Written as DNA, the CDR3 is TGTGCCAGCAGTTTAAAATCAAGGAGGACTGAAGCTTTCTTT.

The rearrangement uses TRBV6-1 and TRBJ1-1; D is possibly TRBD1 (5 bases). Trimming removed 6 bases at V and 4 bases at J, with 9 bases between. This CDR3 comprises 12 residues. Germline values: CDR1 MNHNS, CDR2 SASEGT. The CDR3 DNA sequence: TGTGCCAGCAGATCAGGGATCACTGAAGCTTTCTTT. As protein: CASRSGITEAFF.

The rearrangement links TRBV10-3 to TRBJ1-3; a possible D gene is TRBD1 (6 bases). This CDR3 has 16 amino acids. V shed 5 bases and J shed 2 bases, with 16 bases lying between them. Per germline, CDR1 ENHRY and CDR2 SYGVKD. The CDR3, as DNA: TGTGCCATCAGTACCCCTACAGGGCTTACTGGAAACACCATATATTTT. It translates to CAISTPTGLTGNTIYF.

V is TRBV15 and J is TRBJ2-3; the D gene is possibly TRBD2 (5 bases). The CDR3 has 15 amino acids. With 0 bases removed from V and 5 bases from J, the gap between germline ends came to 12 bases. Germline V gives CDR1 LNHNV, CDR2 YYDKDF (reference sequence). The CDR3 nucleotides are TGTGCCACCAGCAGAGAAATAGCCCGGGGAGATACGCAGTATTTT. Amino acids: CATSREIARGDTQYF.

This chain joins TRBV7-9 and TRBJ2-1; 11 positions match TRBD1. Trimming cost V 1 base and J 7 bases; bases outside gene matches: 3. The CDR3 is 15 amino acids. CDR1 and CDR2 (germline): SEHNR, FQNEAQ (reference sequence). The CDR3 reads CASSLGGTGGNEQFF. The CDR3 DNA follows: TGTGCCAGCAGCTTAGGAGGGACAGGGGGAAATGAGCAGTTCTTC.

The chain uses TRBV11-2 and TRBJ2-7, with D perhaps matching TRBD2 (6 bases). The V gene lost 1 base and the J gene lost 2 bases, with 12 bases spanning the gap. The germline V gene encodes CDR1 SGHAT and CDR2 FQNNGV. This CDR3 has 15 residues. As DNA, the CDR3 is TGTGCCAGCAGCTTAGGGGCGGGACGGACCTACGAGCAGTACTTC. It encodes CASSLGAGRTYEQYF.

V is TRBV2 and J is TRBJ1-4, with D maybe TRBD1 (5 bases). V was shortened by 5 bases and J by 3 bases, with 19 bases between the two germline ends. Germline V CDR1 and CDR2: SNHLY, FYNNEI. There are 17 residues in the CDR3. CDR3 protein: CASSSAPGGVPNEKLFF. The CDR3 DNA sequence: TGTGCCAGCAGTTCCGCCCCGGGGGGGGTACCTAATGAAAAACTGTTTTTT.

This clone has a handful of counts. The chain employs TRBV5-6 and TRBJ2-7, with 9 bases matching TRBD1. J lost 4 bases, V lost 0 bases, and 5 bases had no gene match. CDR1 SGHDT and CDR2 YYEEEE come from the germline V gene. The CDR3 is 15 residues long. Here the CDR3 reads CASSLDRGRSYEQYF. The CDR3 DNA follows: TGTGCCAGCAGCTTGGACAGGGGGCGGAGTTACGAGCAGTACTTC.

The rearrangement uses TRBV19 and TRBJ2-7; 9 nucleotides align to TRBD1. The CDR3 length is 16 residues. V shed 5 bases, J shed 6 bases, and the junction held 14 bases outside the gene matches. CDR1 is LNHDA, CDR2 SQIVND, per germline (reference sequence). The CDR3, as DNA: TGTGCCAGTAGTCCGCCGGCGGGACAGGGAACCTTCGAGCAGTACTTC. Protein sequence: CASSPPAGQGTFEQYF. Drawing the rest from reference TRBV19 and TRBJ2-7, the complete variable domain is DGGITQSPKYLFRKEGQNVTLSCEQNLNHDAMYWYRQDPGQGLRLIYYSQIVNDFQKGDIAEGYSVSREKKESFPLTVTSAQKNPTAFYLCASSPPAGQGTFEQYFGPGTRLTVT.

This clone was found a few times. The V gene is TRBV19, the J gene TRBJ2-5, with a possible D match to TRBD1 (6 bases). Judging by the DNA end, TRBJ2-7 fits better; the J call may be wrong. The germline gives CDR1 LNHDA, CDR2 SQIVND (reference sequence). The CDR3 has 13 amino acids. Here the CDR3 reads CASSRQVSYEQYF. The DNA of the CDR3 is TGTGCCAGTAGTCGACAGGTCTCCTACGAGCAGTACTTC.